This T cell receptor beta chain is drawn from a study of CD4 T cells in relation to SARS-CoV-2 and coronaviruses (dated by TCRdb to the early 2020s). The study in broad terms: In the ViraFEST assay, PBMCs were cultured with antigen for 9 to 11 days, after which TCR beta CDR3s were sequenced to identify antigen-specific clonal expansions. HLA restriction was mapped for shared crossreactive spike epitopes using patient-derived lymphoblastoid cell lines. The negative reference condition was either a culture with an HIV-1 Nef peptide pool or a culture with no peptide. A different TCR-beta assay, based on Illumina, was used to sequence expansion assays from other donors in the study. At the level of individual TCR clonotypes, the study evaluated whether memory CD4+ T cells crossreact between the spike proteins of SARS-CoV-2 and those of common cold coronaviruses. The Adaptive Biotechnologies TCR-sequencing kit was used to sequence samples from three pre-COVID donors and the naive versus memory experiments, whereas other data were Illumina-based. General study outcomes and caveats: Because no donor provided both pre-pandemic and post-infection samples, tracing the source of pre-existing responses was limited. Crossreactive clones showed significantly weaker SARS-CoV-2-driven expansion than monoreactive clones, consistent with antigenic imprinting. Crossreactivity analysis centred on spike protein, so crossreactivity against other viral proteins was not assessed. The study was constrained by small numbers of patients and of tested TCRs. Memory CD4+ clonotypes crossrecognizing SARS-CoV-2 and at least one common cold coronavirus spike were found in approximately 65% of donors.

CD4+ T cells from unexposed donors were collected before the COVID-19 pandemic (2011-2018). Following 10 days of culture, the EasySep CD4+ T cell isolation kit was used to isolate CD4+ T cells. As far as cell numbers permitted, CD4+ T cells from unexposed donors were tested for reactivity against SARS-CoV-2 S and N as well as four spike pools from common cold coronaviruses. Each well received a few million PBMCs, cultured in IMDM supplemented with approximately 4.5% human AB serum and about 10 IU/ml IL-2. Half of the culture medium was replaced with fresh IL-2-containing medium on days 3 and 7. In general, every peptide culture condition was set up in three replicate wells. The leukapheresis product used for the unexposed donors was purchased from a commercial source. PBMCs were isolated from leukapheresis product or whole blood by Ficoll-Paque PLUS gradient centrifugation. The PBMCs went either fresh into the expansion assay or into cryopreservation at -140 degrees C. The QIAamp Micro DNA Kit was used to extract genomic DNA from the CD4+ T cells.

V is pruned by 4 bases and J by 2 bases, leaving 8 bases of the junction without a gene match. In the germline V gene, CDR1 corresponds to SGHAT and CDR2 to FQNNGV. CDR3 length: 15 amino acids, cysteine to phenylalanine. Kept here is only the CDR3 DNA, which spans 45 bases and is read in frame from base 1. As concerns this clone: Its specific antigen is unknown. Per-base quality was not reported, and no clone a single base away is much larger than it.

Libraries came from the immunoSEQ multiplex PCR assay. The published analysis was carried out like this. During preprocessing, nonproductive sequences were discarded, as were any CDR3s that did not begin with C, did not end with F or W, or were shorter than 7 amino acids. Antigen-specific clonotypes were called with the MANAFEST web app on the basis of expansion relative to the reference and to other culture wells. To be counted as positive, a clone had to show significant expansion compared with the reference culture, at an FDR below 0.05, in 2 of 3 replicate wells. A further requirement for positive clones was significant expansion compared with all other tandem wells, along with an odds ratio above 5. After three terminal residues were trimmed from each end, CDR3 homology was quantified as pairwise Levenshtein distance using the stringdist R package. The source is immuneACCESS, and TCRdb retained only in-frame sequences with V and J called. Part of the clones is not carried over; for the studies checked, unresolved V genes explain less than half of this, and the remainder is unexplained. D and trimming come from the DNA, and the V and J calls and clone size come from that table. This sample is represented by some 28,000 clones; roughly 69% of them were singletons. The top ten clones comprise 20% to 25% of the sample.

This sequence originates from a human donor in good health. Recombination joined TRBV11-2 with TRBJ2-7; TRBD2 lines up with 7 middle nucleotides. Sequenced: CD4+ T cells from PBMCs, cultured in vitro. The DNA sequence is as follows: TGTGCCAGCAGCTCGGAGCGGGGCCCTACCTACGAGCAGTACTTC. It translates as CASSSERGPTYEQYF.